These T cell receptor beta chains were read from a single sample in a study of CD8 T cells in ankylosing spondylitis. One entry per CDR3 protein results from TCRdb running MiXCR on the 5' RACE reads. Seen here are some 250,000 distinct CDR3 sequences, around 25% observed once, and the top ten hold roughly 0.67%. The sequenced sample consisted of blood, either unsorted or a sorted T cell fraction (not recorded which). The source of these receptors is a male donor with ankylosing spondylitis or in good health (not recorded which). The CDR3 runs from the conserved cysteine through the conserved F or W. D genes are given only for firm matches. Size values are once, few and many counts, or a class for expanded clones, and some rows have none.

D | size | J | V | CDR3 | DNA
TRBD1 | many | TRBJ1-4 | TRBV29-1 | CSVPSRQGAGEKLFF | TGCAGCGTCCCGTCTCGACAGGGGGCCGGTGAAAAACTGTTTTTT
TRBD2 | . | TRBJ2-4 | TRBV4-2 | CASSPRGVRAKNIQYF | TGTGCCAGCAGCCCGCGGGGGGTTCGGGCCAAAAACATTCAGTACTTC
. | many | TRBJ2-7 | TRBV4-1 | CASSQDQTGAYEQYF | TGCGCCAGCAGCCAAGACCAGACAGGTGCATACGAGCAGTACTTC
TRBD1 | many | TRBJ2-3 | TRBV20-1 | CSAFRTGSTDTQYF | TGCAGTGCTTTCCGGACAGGGTCAACAGATACGCAGTATTTT
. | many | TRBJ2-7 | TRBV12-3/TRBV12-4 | CASSLQGPTYEQYF | TGTGCCAGCAGTTTACAGGGCCCTACCTACGAGCAGTACTTC
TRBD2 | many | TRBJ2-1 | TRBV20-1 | CSAYTGTSGVRGSYNEQFF | TGCAGTGCCTATACCGGGACTAGCGGGGTCCGAGGATCCTACAATGAGCAGTTCTTC
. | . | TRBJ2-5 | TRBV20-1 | CSARGPQETQYF | TGCAGTGCCCGGGGGCCTCAAGAGACCCAGTACTTC
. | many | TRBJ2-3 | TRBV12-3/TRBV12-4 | CASSRGTDTQYF | TGTGCCAGCAGTCGCGGCACAGATACGCAGTATTTT
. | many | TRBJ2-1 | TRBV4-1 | CASSQVGRGLVNEQFF | TGCGCCAGCAGCCAAGTGGGCAGGGGTTTGGTCAATGAGCAGTTCTTC
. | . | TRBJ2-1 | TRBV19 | CASTTNTRTVNNEQFF | TGTGCCAGTACCACGAACACCCGGACAGTTAACAATGAGCAGTTCTTC
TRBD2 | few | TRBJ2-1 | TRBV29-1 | CSFGTSGGLKQFF | TGCAGCTTTGGGACTAGCGGGGGTCTTAAGCAGTTCTTC
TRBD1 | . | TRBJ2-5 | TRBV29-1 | CSGTGGGGETQYF | TGCAGCGGCACAGGGGGCGGCGGAGAGACCCAGTACTTC
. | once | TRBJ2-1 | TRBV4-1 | CASSQEVQVYNEQFF | TGCGCCAGCAGCCAAGAAGTCCAGGTTTACAATGAGCAGTTCTTC
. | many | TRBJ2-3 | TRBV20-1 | CSARGTGDADTQYF | TGCAGTGCTAGAGGGACGGGGGATGCAGATACGCAGTATTTT
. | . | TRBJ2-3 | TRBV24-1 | CATSVAAADTQYF | TGTGCCACCAGTGTAGCGGCGGCAGATACGCAGTATTTT
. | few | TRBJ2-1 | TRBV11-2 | CASSFMYPTGRSYNEQFF | TGTGCCAGCAGCTTTATGTACCCCACGGGACGATCGTACAATGAGCAGTTCTTC
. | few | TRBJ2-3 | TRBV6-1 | CASSHKAASTDTQYF | TGTGCCAGCAGCCACAAGGCGGCTAGCACAGATACGCAGTATTTT
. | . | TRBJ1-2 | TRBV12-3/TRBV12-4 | CASADAGGWSGYTF | TGTGCCAGCGCCGATGCGGGAGGGTGGTCTGGCTACACCTTC
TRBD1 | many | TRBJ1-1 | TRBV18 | CASLGGVGAEAFF | TGTGCCAGCCTAGGGGGCGTCGGCGCTGAAGCTTTCTTT
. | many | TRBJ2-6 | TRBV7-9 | CASSTGFSGANVLTF | TGTGCCAGCAGCACGGGCTTCTCTGGGGCCAACGTCCTGACTTTC
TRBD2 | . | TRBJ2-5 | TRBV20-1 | CSAGTSGADQETQYF | TGCAGTGCTGGGACTAGCGGAGCCGACCAAGAGACCCAGTACTTC
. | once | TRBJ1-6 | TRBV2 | CASSFLPNSPLHF | TGTGCCAGCAGTTTTTTACCTAATTCACCCCTCCACTTT
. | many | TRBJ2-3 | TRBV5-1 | CASSLWSSAGTQYF | TGCGCCAGCAGCTTGTGGTCCTCGGCTGGTACGCAGTATTTT
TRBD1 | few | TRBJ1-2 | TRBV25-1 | CASSGSTTGARGYTF | TGTGCCAGCAGTGGTTCTACAACAGGGGCGCGGGGCTACACCTTC
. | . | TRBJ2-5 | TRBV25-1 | CASSEFGLRETQYF | TGTGCCAGCAGTGAATTCGGGCTCAGGGAGACCCAGTACTTC
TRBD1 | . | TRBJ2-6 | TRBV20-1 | CSARGLGRGQWNSGANVLTF | TGCAGTGCTAGAGGCCTCGGCAGGGGGCAGTGGAACTCTGGGGCCAACGTCCTGACTTTC
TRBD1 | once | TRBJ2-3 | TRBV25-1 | CASSESGGNTQYF | TGTGCCAGCAGTGAATCAGGGGGCAATACGCAGTATTTT
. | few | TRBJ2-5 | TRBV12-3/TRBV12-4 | CASSFGAGETQYF | TGTGCCAGCAGTTTTGGGGCGGGGGAGACCCAGTACTTC
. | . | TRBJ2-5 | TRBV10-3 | CAISGGPSETQYF | TGTGCCATCAGTGGAGGACCCTCAGAGACCCAGTACTTC
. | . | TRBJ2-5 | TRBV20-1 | CSARAGIQETQYF | TGCAGTGCTAGAGCGGGCATCCAAGAGACCCAGTACTTC
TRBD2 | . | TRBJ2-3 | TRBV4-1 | CASRLTGWSGGTDTQYF | TGCGCCAGCCGCCTCACTGGGTGGAGCGGGGGCACAGATACGCAGTATTTT
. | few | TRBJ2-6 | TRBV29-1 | CSVGRSFTNVLTF | TGCAGCGTTGGACGCTCCTTTACCAACGTCCTGACTTTC
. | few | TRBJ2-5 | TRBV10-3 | CAISEGSGQETQYF | TGTGCCATCAGTGAAGGTAGCGGCCAAGAGACCCAGTACTTC
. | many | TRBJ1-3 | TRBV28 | CASRKLNTRNTIYF | TGTGCCAGCAGGAAACTTAACACCCGAAACACCATATATTTT
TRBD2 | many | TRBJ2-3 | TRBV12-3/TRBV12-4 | CASSRTRGGFNTQYF | TGTGCCAGCAGTCGGACGCGGGGGGGCTTTAATACGCAGTATTTT
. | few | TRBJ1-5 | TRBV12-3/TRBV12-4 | CASSQDTFGNQPQHF | TGTGCCAGCAGCCAAGACACCTTTGGCAATCAGCCCCAGCATTTT
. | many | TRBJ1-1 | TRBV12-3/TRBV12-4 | CASSFGGNTEAFF | TGTGCCAGCAGTTTTGGGGGGAACACTGAAGCTTTCTTT
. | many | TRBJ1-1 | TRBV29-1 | CSVGKAALSEAFF | TGCAGCGTTGGTAAGGCAGCCCTTAGCGAAGCTTTCTTT
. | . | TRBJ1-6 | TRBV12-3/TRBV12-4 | CASSFGGGSPLHF | TGTGCCAGCAGTTTCGGAGGAGGATCACCCCTCCACTTT
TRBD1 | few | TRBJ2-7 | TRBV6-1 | CASGEDRGAYEQYF | TGTGCCAGCGGGGAAGACAGGGGGGCCTACGAGCAGTACTTC
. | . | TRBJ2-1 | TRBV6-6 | CASSGPYNEQFF | TGTGCCAGCAGCGGGCCCTACAATGAGCAGTTCTTC
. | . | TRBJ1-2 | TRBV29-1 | CSVDNTPGYGYTF | TGCAGCGTTGATAATACTCCGGGCTATGGCTACACCTTC
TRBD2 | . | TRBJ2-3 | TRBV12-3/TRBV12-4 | CTCSLGIRTSGSTDTQYF | TGTACCTGCAGTTTAGGGATTCGAACTAGCGGAAGCACAGATACGCAGTATTTT
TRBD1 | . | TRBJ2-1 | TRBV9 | CASSPRTGVNEQFF | TGTGCCAGCAGCCCAAGGACAGGGGTAAATGAGCAGTTCTTC
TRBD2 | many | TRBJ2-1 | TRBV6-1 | CASIKAGGYNEQFF | TGTGCCAGCATAAAAGCGGGGGGCTACAATGAGCAGTTCTTC
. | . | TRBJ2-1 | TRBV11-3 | CASSYGQSSYNEQFF | TGTGCCAGCAGCTATGGACAAAGCTCCTACAATGAGCAGTTCTTC
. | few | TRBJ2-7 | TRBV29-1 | CSVEGETDAYEQYF | TGCAGCGTTGAAGGCGAGACAGACGCATACGAGCAGTACTTC
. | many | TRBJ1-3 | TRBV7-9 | CASRPGGAAGNTIYF | TGTGCCAGCCGCCCCGGGGGGGCGGCTGGAAACACCATATATTTT
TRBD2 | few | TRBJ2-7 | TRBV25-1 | CASSGQLRGSAYEQYF | TGTGCCAGCAGTGGCCAATTGCGGGGGTCGGCATACGAGCAGTACTTC
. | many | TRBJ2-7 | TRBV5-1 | CASSLGKDYYEQYF | TGCGCCAGCAGCTTGGGAAAGGATTACTACGAGCAGTACTTC
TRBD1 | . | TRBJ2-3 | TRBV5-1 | CASIGTGGGNTQYF | TGCGCCAGCATAGGGACAGGGGGCGGGAATACGCAGTATTTT
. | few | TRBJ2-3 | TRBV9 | CASSGDSRTDTQYF | TGTGCCAGCAGCGGGGACTCCCGCACAGATACGCAGTATTTT
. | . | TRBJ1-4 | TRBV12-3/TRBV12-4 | CASTPGRVGLFF | TGTGCCAGCACCCCGGGAAGGGTGGGCCTGTTTTTT
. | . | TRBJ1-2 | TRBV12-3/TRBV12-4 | CASTLDRIGGYTF | TGTGCCAGCACCCTTGACAGGATAGGTGGCTACACCTTC